Below, 28 T cell receptor beta chains from the same sample are listed, as sequenced in a study of beta chain features in type 1 diabetes. Of the isolated RNA, all was reverse transcribed, and so the sequenced material was expressed TCRB transcripts. Clones were read by immunoSEQ multiplex PCR, and TCRdb kept only the in-frame ones, dropping some. The top ten hold 0.68% of the sample, which has 130,000 to 150,000 clones, 9.2% seen once. The sample consisted of central memory CD4+ T cells from blood. The receptors shown here come from a man between 18 and 35 years old in good health.

The chain has TRBV5-6 and TRBJ2-3; 7 nucleotides agree with TRBD1. After removal of 0 bases from V and 3 bases from J, the junction contained 7 bases not matched to a gene. The CDR3 consists of 16 residues. In germline, CDR1 is SGHDT, CDR2 YYEEEE. CDR3 nucleotides: TGTGCCAGCAGCTTGGCGACAGGGATGAGGACAGATACGCAGTATTTT. This gives the protein CASSLATGMRTDTQYF.

This clone has more than one count but fewer than ten. The rearrangement joins TRBV6-5 to TRBJ2-7; D is possibly TRBD2 (6 bases). The CDR3 is 12 amino acids. V was shortened by 10 bases and J by 0 bases, with 10 bases between the two germline ends. Germline V gene data show CDR1 as MNHEY and CDR2 as SVGAGI. DNA for the CDR3: TGTGCCATACGGGGGATCTCCTACGAGCAGTACTTC. Residues: CAIRGISYEQYF.

This rearrangement joins TRBV28 to TRBJ1-4; D unresolved. The CDR3 runs 12 residues. CDR1 and CDR2 (germline): MDHEN, SYDVKM. V dropped 6 bases and J dropped 3 bases, with 5 bases sitting between them. For the CDR3, the DNA is TGTGCCAGCAGGGAGTCTAATGAAAAACTGTTTTTT. Amino acids: CASRESNEKLFF. The full variable domain, in which reference TRBV28 and TRBJ1-4 provide the parts outside the CDR3, is DVKVTQSSRYLVKRTGEKVFLECVQDMDHENMFWYRQDPGLGLRLIYFSYDVKMKEKGDIPEGYSVSREKKERFSLILESASTNQTSMYLCASRESNEKLFFGSGTQLSVL.

The chain employs TRBV10-2 and TRBJ2-3; 7 bases are a match to TRBD2. The ends lost 0 bases at V and 0 bases at J; junction bases unmatched: 6. This CDR3 is built from 17 residues. Per germline, CDR1 WSHSY and CDR2 SAAADI. The CDR3 sequence: CASSESRRAGSTDTQYF. The CDR3 DNA reads TGCGCCAGCAGTGAGTCCCGTCGAGCGGGGAGCACAGATACGCAGTATTTT.

The V gene is TRBV28, the J gene TRBJ1-2; TRBD1 agrees at 8 bases. This CDR3 has 14 amino acids. Germline V gene sequence: CDR1 MDHEN, CDR2 SYDVKM. Losses at the gene ends were 8 bases for V and 2 bases for J; bases not matched to a gene: 7. This chain's CDR3 is CASSAGTGNYGYTF. CDR3 coding DNA: TGTGCCAGCTCGGCCGGGACAGGCAACTATGGCTACACCTTC.

V and J are TRBV5-1 and TRBJ1-6; no definite D call. V gave up 0 bases and J gave up 0 bases, with 4 bases separating them. This CDR3 contains 15 residues. In germline, CDR1 is SGHRS, CDR2 YFSETQ. The CDR3 loop is CASSLDSSYNSPLHF. The CDR3 nucleotides read TGCGCCAGCAGCTTGGATAGCTCCTATAATTCACCCCTCCACTTT.

Comments on this clone: Additional DNA sequences in this sample encode the identical CDR3. V is TRBV7-2 and J is TRBJ2-1; the match to TRBD2 covers 14 bases. This CDR3 is 16 amino acids long. J lost 7 bases, V lost 5 bases, and 7 bases had no gene match. CDR1 is SGHTA, CDR2 FQGNSA, per germline. As DNA, the CDR3 is TGTGCCAGCAGCCCTAGACTAGCGGGGGGGCGGAATGAGCAGTTCTTC. Encoded protein: CASSPRLAGGRNEQFF.

This clone was counted only a few times. The rearrangement uses TRBV4-2 and TRBJ2-7; 11 nucleotides match TRBD2. The J segment lost 2 bases and the V segment lost 1 base, leaving 4 bases of the junction unmatched. CDR1 LGHNA and CDR2 YNFKEQ come from the germline V gene. The CDR3 loop spans 16 amino acids. The chain's CDR3 is CASSQASSGGTYEQYF. The CDR3 DNA sequence: TGTGCCAGCAGCCAAGCCTCTAGCGGGGGGACCTACGAGCAGTACTTC.

This clone was counted only a few times. This sequence joins TRBV30 and TRBJ2-5; 7 bases fit TRBD1. The CDR3 length is 13 residues. Germline trimming cut 3 bases from V and 1 base from J; bases unmatched to any gene: 2. From germline, CDR1 is GTSNPN and CDR2 SVGIG (reference sequence). The CDR3 here is CAWRNRGQETQYF. In nucleotides, the CDR3 is TGTGCCTGGAGGAACAGGGGCCAAGAGACCCAGTACTTC. The whole variable domain, remainder taken from reference TRBV30 and TRBJ2-5, is SQTIHQWPATLVQPVGSPLSLECTVEGTSNPNLYWYRQAAGRGLQLLFYSVGIGQISSEVPQNLSASRPQDRQFILSSKKLLLSDSGFYLCAWRNRGQETQYFGPGTRLLVL.

The CDR3 reads CASSAGTGGDQPQHF. The DNA for the CDR3 is TGTGCCAGCTCCGCCGGGACAGGGGGCGATCAGCCCCAGCATTTT. The V gene is TRBV18, the J gene TRBJ1-5; 12 bases map to TRBD1. V dropped 6 bases and J dropped 5; count of bases not matched to a gene: 5. In germline, CDR1 is KGHSH, CDR2 LQKENI. The CDR3 loop spans 15 amino acids.

This clone has only a few counts. The chain combines TRBV19 with TRBJ1-2, with 9 bases that match TRBD1. With V trimmed by 6 bases and J by 7 bases, 12 bases remained unmatched. CDR3 length: 15 residues. Germline-derived CDR1 and CDR2 are LNHDA and SQIVND (reference sequence). CDR3 sequence: CASRSTPDRGIGYTF. The CDR3 DNA reads as TGTGCCAGTAGATCTACCCCAGACAGGGGGATTGGCTACACCTTC.

In its sample, this clone was seen a few times. The rearrangement links TRBV7-8 to TRBJ2-7; 10 positions match TRBD1. The CDR3 extends over 15 amino acids. CDR1 is SGHVS, CDR2 FQNEAQ, per germline. The junction had 8 bases not matched to a gene; V was cut back by 5 bases and J by 4 bases. CDR3 sequence (DNA): TGTGCCAGCAGCACCCCGGGACAGGGGAGTTACGAGCAGTACTTC. Translation gives CASSTPGQGSYEQYF.

The chain links TRBV5-1 to TRBJ2-5, with 8 nucleotides matching TRBD2. With V trimmed by 0 bases and J by 5 bases, 9 bases remained unmatched. The CDR3 runs 16 residues. From germline, CDR1 is SGHRS and CDR2 YFSETQ. The CDR3 reads CASSLGIPGGAETQYF. CDR3 nucleotides: TGCGCCAGCAGCTTGGGTATTCCCGGGGGGGCCGAGACCCAGTACTTC.

This clone has only a few counts. CDR3 in DNA: TGTGCCAGCAGACGGACAGGGGGCAATGAGCAGTTCTTC. Translating gives CASRRTGGNEQFF. The rearrangement joins TRBV7-2 to TRBJ2-1; 10 positions agree with TRBD1. From germline, CDR1 is SGHTA and CDR2 FQGNSA. The CDR3 length is 13 residues. Losses at the gene ends were 6 bases for V and 6 bases for J; bases not matched to a gene: 2.

This clone was seen only a few times. The same CDR3 can be traced to other DNA sequences in this sample. DNA for the CDR3: TGTGCCAGCAGCTCGGGACAGGGAACTGAAGCTTTCTTT. This codes for CASSSGQGTEAFF. The V call is TRBV7-2, the J call TRBJ1-1; 9 bases are shared with TRBD1. CDR3 length: 13 residues. Trimming took 4 bases from V and 5 from J; bases not matched to a gene: 2. CDR1 is SGHTA, CDR2 FQGNSA, per germline.

This clone was counted only a few times. V usage is TRBV7-2 and J usage is TRBJ2-7, with D unresolved. There are 12 residues in the CDR3. V lost 5 bases and J lost 6, with 11 bases in between. Germline CDR1 reads SGHTA; CDR2 reads FQGNSA. The CDR3 is CASSLARVEQYF. CDR3 bases: TGTGCCAGCAGCCTGGCCCGGGTCGAGCAGTACTTC.

This sequence joins TRBV10-3 and TRBJ1-1; 7 bases map to TRBD1. There are 14 residues in the CDR3. With 11 bases clipped from V and 2 bases from J, the junction kept 11 bases outside the gene matches. Germline CDR1 ENHRY, CDR2 SYGVKD. DNA of the CDR3: TGTGCCGTGCGGGGGGGACAGCTAAACACTGAAGCTTTCTTT. This encodes CAVRGGQLNTEAFF.

This clone was picked up a small number of times. This chain links TRBV7-9 with TRBJ1-4; possibly TRBD1 for D (5 bases). Trimming shortened V by 7 bases and J by 4 bases, and 10 bases separated the two germline ends. CDR3 length: 13 amino acids. Germline assignment: CDR1 SEHNR and CDR2 FQNEAQ (reference sequence). The CDR3 spells CASNRGYNEKLFF. The DNA of the CDR3 is TGTGCCAGCAATAGGGGATATAATGAAAAACTGTTTTTT.

The V gene is TRBV9, the J gene TRBJ1-5; D might be TRBD1 (6 bases). This CDR3 has 14 amino acids. The ends were cut back, 3 bases at V and 5 bases at J, with 12 bases in the middle. CDR1 and CDR2 (germline): SGDLS, YYNGEE. The DNA of the CDR3 is TGTGCCAGCAGCGCCAACAGGGAACATCAGCCCCAGCATTTT. This translates into CASSANREHQPQHF.

V is TRBV19 and J is TRBJ1-1; no firm D call. This CDR3 is 13 amino acids long. The germline V gene encodes CDR1 LNHDA and CDR2 SQIVND (reference sequence). Trimming stripped 6 bases from V and 4 bases from J, with 12 bases between. The CDR3 region has the DNA TGTGCCAGTAGCATCACGGGAGGCACTGAAGCTTTCTTT. This codes for CASSITGGTEAFF.

In its sample, this clone was seen a few times. The chain is built from TRBV4-3 and TRBJ2-7; TRBD2 agrees at 7 bases. Germline CDR1 reads LGHNA; CDR2 reads YSLEER. The CDR3 spans 15 residues. With 4 bases clipped from V and 3 bases from J, the junction kept 9 bases outside the gene matches. The CDR3 DNA is TGCGCCAGCAGCCCGGGACTACGCGCCCTCTACGAGCAGTACTTC. As protein: CASSPGLRALYEQYF.

The V and J genes are TRBV7-2 and TRBJ2-7; 8 nucleotides agree with TRBD1. The V gene's germline CDR1 is SGHTA and CDR2 FQGNSA. The CDR3 runs 14 residues. With V trimmed by 3 bases and J by 4 bases, 5 bases remained unmatched. The CDR3 region is CASSFQGAGYEQYF. In nucleotides, the CDR3 is TGTGCCAGCAGCTTCCAGGGGGCTGGGTACGAGCAGTACTTC.

This clone was seen only a few times. The V gene is TRBV7-2, the J gene TRBJ1-4; D may be TRBD1 (5 bases). CDR1 is SGHTA and CDR2 is FQGNSA in the germline V gene. This CDR3 region has 15 residues. Trimming stripped 0 bases from V and 8 bases from J, with 13 bases between. Here the CDR3 DNA reads TGTGCCAGCAGCTTAGCGCGTCAGGGAGGGGAAAAACTGTTTTTT. This codes for CASSLARQGGEKLFF.

The chain links TRBV6-5 to TRBJ2-1, with D perhaps matching TRBD1 (5 bases). From germline, CDR1 is MNHEY and CDR2 SVGAGI. Trimming took 4 bases from V and 0 from J, leaving 13 bases between them. The CDR3 sequence is 16 residues long. The CDR3 DNA follows: TGTGCCAGCAGTTTCCAAGGGGTAAGCTCCTACAATGAGCAGTTCTTC. This sequence encodes CASSFQGVSSYNEQFF.

The chain has TRBV5-1 and TRBJ1-1; the D is unclear. V lost 4 bases to trimming and J lost 7 bases, with 8 bases between them. This CDR3 is built from 11 residues. Germline V gives CDR1 SGHRS, CDR2 YFSETQ. The CDR3 DNA sequence: TGCGCCAGCAGCCTGGGGAGTGAAGCTTTCTTT. Translating it yields CASSLGSEAFF.

In its sample, this clone was seen a few times. The V call is TRBV27, the J call TRBJ2-5; D is possibly TRBD1 (6 bases). Germline V gene lookup returns CDR1 MNHEY and CDR2 SMNVEV (reference sequence). Trimming cost V 5 bases and J 5 bases, with 12 bases left between them. The CDR3 extends over 13 amino acids. Here the CDR3 reads CASSPGGGETQYF. In DNA, the CDR3 is TGTGCCAGCAGTCCTGGGGGCGGGGAGACCCAGTACTTC.

This clone was found a few times. The gene calls are TRBV27 and TRBJ1-4; the match to TRBD1 covers 7 bases. CDR3 length equals 17 residues. In germline, CDR1 is MNHEY, CDR2 SMNVEV (reference sequence). Losses at the gene ends were 0 bases for V and 7 bases for J; bases not matched to a gene: 11. The CDR3 bases are TGTGCCAGCAGTTTATCACCCAGGACAGGCGAAGGTGAAAAACTGTTTTTT. It specifies CASSLSPRTGEGEKLFF.

The V and J genes are TRBV18 and TRBJ2-1; 13 positions agree with TRBD2. This CDR3 is built from 16 residues. The junction had 1 base not matched to a gene; V was cut back by 3 bases and J by 2 bases. Germline V gene lookup returns CDR1 KGHSH and CDR2 LQKENI. The chain's CDR3 is CASSPGTSGAYNEQFF. DNA of the CDR3: TGTGCCAGCTCACCGGGGACTAGCGGGGCCTACAATGAGCAGTTCTTC.